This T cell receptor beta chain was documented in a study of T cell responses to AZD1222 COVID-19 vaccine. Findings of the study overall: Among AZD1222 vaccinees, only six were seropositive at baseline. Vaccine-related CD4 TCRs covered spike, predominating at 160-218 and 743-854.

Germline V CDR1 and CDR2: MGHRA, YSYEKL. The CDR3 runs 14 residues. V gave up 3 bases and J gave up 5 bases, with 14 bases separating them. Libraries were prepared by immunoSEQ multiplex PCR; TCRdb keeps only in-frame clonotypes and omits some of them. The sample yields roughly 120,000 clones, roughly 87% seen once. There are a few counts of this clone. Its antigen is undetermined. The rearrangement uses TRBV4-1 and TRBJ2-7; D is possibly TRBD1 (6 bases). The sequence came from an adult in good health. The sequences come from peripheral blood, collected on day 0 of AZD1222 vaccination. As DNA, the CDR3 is TGCGCCAGCAGCCACCCACAGGGACGGGACGAGCAGTACTTC. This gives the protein CASSHPQGRDEQYF.